This TCR beta chain was captured by sequencing in a study of blood T cell repertoires in COVID-19. Study-wide background: Acute and convalescent COVID-19 samples came from the United States, Italy and Spain. PBMCs, B-cell-depleted T cells, or T cells were the source of the cDNA or gDNA that made up the material.

The assay was immunoSEQ multiplex PCR, and TCRdb's table has in-frame clones only and misses some. Here the sample spans some 62,000 clones, around 87% being singletons. This TCR was recovered from a woman aged 55-69 years with COVID-19, enrolled during active disease. Specimen: peripheral blood.

CDR3 protein: CASSRRTAGSPLHF. The CDR3 nucleotides read TGTGCCAGCAGTCGTAGAACAGCGGGCTCACCCCTCCACTTT. This chain links TRBV9 with TRBJ1-6; D ambiguous. CDR1 and CDR2 (germline): SGDLS, YYNGEE. Trimming removed 5 bases from V and 10 bases from J, with 16 bases in between. The CDR3 is made up of 14 amino acids.